This T cell receptor (beta chain) emerged from a study of shared clonotypes between healthy human individuals. Overall study context: Used for every donor were three CD4 naive, three CD4 memory, two CD8 naive and one CD8 memory plate. General observations from the study: Larger estimated richness was generally seen in naive subsets than in memory subsets. Relative to their counterparts shared across all four donors, non-shared clonotypes exhibited diminished generation probabilities. With a few donors compared, around 5% of naive CD4 clonotypes were shared.

Method: immunoSEQ multiplex PCR; TCRdb's copy keeps in-frame clones and lacks some. The sample contains about 2.1 million clones, about 92% of which appear only once. The germline V gene has CDR1 SQVTM and CDR2 ANQGSEA. CDR3 size: 15 residues. V was shortened by 5 bases and J by 2 bases, with 16 bases between the two germline ends. This clone was counted a single time. What it binds is unknown. Positively selected for CCR7, the CD45RO-negative cells used as naive CD8 cells excluded terminally differentiated effector memory CD45RA+ cells. The sequence derives from a man aged 18-30 years in good health. Some clones in this sample may be carry-over from other donors' samples. Material for sequencing was naive CD8+ T cells from PBMCs. V and J are TRBV29-1 and TRBJ1-5, with D tentatively TRBD1 (6 bases). This chain's CDR3 is CSVQVQGLGNQPQHF. CDR3 nucleotide sequence: TGCAGCGTTCAGGTCCAGGGGCTGGGCAATCAGCCCCAGCATTTT.